Below, one TCR beta chain is given with its context. These data originate in a study of blood T cell repertoires in COVID-19. Whole-study context: PBMCs, B-cell-depleted T cells, or T cells provided the cDNA or gDNA that made up the material.

Germline V gives CDR1 SGHRS, CDR2 YFSETQ. The CDR3 runs to 16 residues. V was pared by 4 bases and J by 7 bases, with 20 bases between. Profiled with immunoSEQ multiplex PCR; TCRdb holds only in-frame clones, not every one. Here the sample spans approximately 280,000 clones, about nine tenths being singletons. The sequence derives from a woman under 40 with COVID-19, enrolled during active disease. The V call is TRBV5-1, the J call TRBJ2-2; possible D gene TRBD2, 6 bases. The sample consisted of peripheral blood. The CDR3 sequence is CASSSTGLPSDGELFF. The DNA for the CDR3 is TGCGCCAGCAGCAGCACGGGACTCCCGTCGGACGGGGAGCTGTTTTTT.